Listed here are 24 T cell receptor beta chains from one sample, sequenced in a study of cytomegalovirus exposure and HLA in healthy donors. The PCR was carried out with 60 Vbeta primers and 13 Jbeta primers. The table came from immunoSEQ multiplex PCR; TCRdb's copy has only in-frame clones and leaves some out. The repertoire holds roughly 110,000 clones, with under 70% as singletons. Sample: PBMCs. These receptors all come from a man aged 25-40 years in good health and CMV-seropositive.

The V and J genes are TRBV30 and TRBJ1-2; D unresolved. Trimming removed 5 bases from V and 0 bases from J, with 13 bases in between. The CDR3 has 14 amino acids. The germline CDR1 and CDR2 sequences are GTSNPN and SVGIG (reference sequence). CDR3 sequence reads: CAWVPAGPNYGYTF. The CDR3 bases are TGTGCCTGGGTACCCGCCGGTCCTAACTATGGCTACACCTTC.

This chain connects TRBV28 to TRBJ1-2, with unresolved D. V shed 5 bases and J shed 8 bases, with 15 bases lying between them. Germline V gives CDR1 MDHEN, CDR2 SYDVKM. This CDR3 contains 13 residues. Written as DNA, the CDR3 is TGTGCCAGCAGTAACCCCGCCGTCTACGGCTACACCTTC. Amino acid sequence: CASSNPAVYGYTF.

This clone was counted between two and nine times. The rearrangement links TRBV5-1 to TRBJ1-2, with 10 bases identical to TRBD1. CDR1 and CDR2 (germline): SGHRS, YFSETQ. The CDR3 spans 18 residues. The junction had 15 bases not matched to a gene; V was cut back by 5 bases and J by 2 bases. This CDR3 is CASSHTGTGAFRNYGYTF. CDR3 nucleotide sequence: TGCGCCAGCAGTCACACCGGGACAGGGGCTTTTAGGAACTATGGCTACACCTTC.

This chain links TRBV18 with TRBJ1-2, with D perhaps matching TRBD1 (5 bases). Trimming removed 2 bases at V and 3 bases at J, with 10 bases between. The CDR3 spans 14 residues. CDR1 is KGHSH, CDR2 LQKENI, per germline. Here the CDR3 reads CASSPAGLDYGYTF. The CDR3 DNA sequence: TGTGCCAGCTCACCAGCAGGGTTGGACTATGGCTACACCTTC.

The chain combines TRBV5-1 with TRBJ2-3; D perhaps matches TRBD1 (6 bases). V dropped 1 base and J dropped 1 base, with 16 bases sitting between them. Germline lookup yields CDR1 SGHRS and CDR2 YFSETQ. The length of the CDR3 is 17 residues. CDR3: CASSLQEGRTGTDTQYF. The CDR3 nucleotides read TGCGCCAGCAGCTTGCAAGAAGGTCGGACAGGCACAGATACGCAGTATTTT.

This chain connects TRBV27 to TRBJ1-2, with D unclear. This CDR3 contains 14 residues. Germline CDR1 and CDR2: MNHEY and SMNVEV (reference sequence). The V end lost 5 bases, the J end lost 4 bases, and 14 bases lay between the germline ends. The CDR3 loop is CASSEAPLGYGYTF. The CDR3, as DNA: TGTGCCAGCAGTGAGGCGCCGCTAGGCTATGGCTACACCTTC.

The J gene is TRBJ1-2, the V gene TRBV28, with 9 bases lining up with TRBD1. This CDR3 contains 16 residues. J was trimmed by 5 bases and V by 4 bases; bases with no gene match: 11. Germline assignment: CDR1 MDHEN and CDR2 SYDVKM. The CDR3 loop is CASSSPRRTGEYGYTF. As DNA, the CDR3 is TGTGCCAGCAGTTCACCCCGGCGGACAGGGGAGTATGGCTACACCTTC.

The chain combines TRBV13 with TRBJ1-1; D gene ambiguous. Germline CDR1 PRHDT, CDR2 FYEKMQ (reference sequence). The V gene lost 0 bases and the J gene lost 2 bases, with 10 bases spanning the gap. This CDR3 region has 15 residues. The CDR3 bases are TGTGCCAGCAGCTTAGGCATTCAGGCTAACACTGAAGCTTTCTTT. Translation gives CASSLGIQANTEAFF.

The chain recombines TRBV29-1 with TRBJ1-2; 9 bases map to TRBD1. Germline CDR1 reads SQVTM; CDR2 reads ANQGSEA. There are 11 residues in the CDR3. Germline trimming cut 5 bases from V and 6 bases from J; bases unmatched to any gene: 1. The CDR3 protein is CSVRTGDGYTF. The CDR3 nucleotides are TGCAGCGTTCGGACAGGGGATGGCTACACCTTC.

This clone was seen a few times. This sequence joins TRBV5-1 and TRBJ1-2; 11 nucleotides agree with TRBD1. With V trimmed by 1 base and J by 6 bases, 8 bases remained unmatched. Germline V gene data show CDR1 as SGHRS and CDR2 as YFSETQ. The CDR3 extends over 16 amino acids. In nucleotides, the CDR3 is TGCGCCAGCAGCTTGACCCGGACAGGGGGCGCCGATGGCTACACCTTC. Amino acids: CASSLTRTGGADGYTF. The variable domain in full, completed from reference TRBV5-1 and TRBJ1-2, reads KAGVTQTPRYLIKTRGQQVTLSCSPISGHRSVSWYQQTPGQGLQFLFEYFSETQRNKGNFPGRFSGRQFSNSRSEMNVSTLELGDSALYLCASSLTRTGGADGYTFGSGTRLTVV.

This clone has just a few counts. The rearrangement links TRBV7-2 to TRBJ2-5, with a weak D call TRBD1 (6 bases). V dropped 5 bases and J dropped 5 bases, with 12 bases sitting between them. The CDR3 is 13 amino acids. Germline CDR1 reads SGHTA; CDR2 reads FQGNSA. As DNA, the CDR3 is TGTGCCAGCAGCCCTCAGGGGTGGGAGACCCAGTACTTC. This gives the protein CASSPQGWETQYF.

The chain is built from TRBV27 and TRBJ1-5; D remains ambiguous. V was pared by 8 bases and J by 6 bases, with 8 bases between. The CDR3 has 11 amino acids. CDR1 is MNHEY and CDR2 is SMNVEV in the germline V gene (reference sequence). CDR3 nucleotide sequence: TGTGCCAGCGGAGAAAGTCAGCCCCAGCATTTT. Residues: CASGESQPQHF.

The rearrangement joins TRBV7-8 to TRBJ2-2; D gene uncertain. The CDR3 has 16 amino acids. V was clipped by 5 bases and J by 7 bases, with 20 bases between them. The germline CDR1 and CDR2 sequences are SGHVS and FQNEAQ. DNA of the CDR3: TGTGCCAGCAGCCTCGTACAGCCCAGGATTGTCGGGGAGCTGTTTTTT. This gives the protein CASSLVQPRIVGELFF.

The V gene is TRBV11-2, the J gene TRBJ1-4; maybe TRBD1 (5 bases). This CDR3 spans 13 amino acids. Germline CDR1 is SGHAT and CDR2 is FQNNGV. V was shortened by 1 base and J by 8 bases, with 8 bases between the two germline ends. CDR3 protein: CASSLGQWEKLFF. CDR3 bases: TGTGCCAGCAGCTTAGGACAGTGGGAAAAACTGTTTTTT.

The chain employs TRBV29-1 and TRBJ2-1; 8 bases map to TRBD1. The V gene end was trimmed by 7 bases and the J gene end by 8 bases; junction bases not matched to a gene: 7. This CDR3 is 12 amino acids long. Germline V gene lookup returns CDR1 SQVTM and CDR2 ANQGSEA. The CDR3 DNA reads TGCAGCGCTCACAGGGGGAGAGATGAGCAGTTCTTC. Amino acids: CSAHRGRDEQFF.

V and J are TRBV19 and TRBJ2-1; TRBD2 matches 10 bases. The CDR3 spans 14 residues. V was pared by 8 bases and J by 7 bases, with 8 bases of the junction left unmatched. CDR1 LNHDA and CDR2 SQIVND come from the germline V gene (reference sequence). DNA for the CDR3: TGTGCCAGTTCCGGGACTAGCGCCTCGAATGAGCAGTTCTTC. Amino acid sequence: CASSGTSASNEQFF.

The rearrangement uses TRBV5-5 and TRBJ1-3, with D uncertain. Germline values: CDR1 SGHKS, CDR2 YYEKEE (reference sequence). Between the trimmed V and J ends, which lost 5 bases and 4 bases, there was a span of 4 bases. The CDR3 covers 11 residues. The CDR3 coding sequence is TGTGCCAGCAGTCAGGGAAACACCATATATTTT. It codes for CASSQGNTIYF.

This sequence joins TRBV28 and TRBJ2-1; TRBD2 agrees at 12 bases. The CDR3 extends over 16 amino acids. In germline, CDR1 is MDHEN, CDR2 SYDVKM. The V gene end was trimmed by 5 bases and the J gene end by 14 bases; junction bases not matched to a gene: 16. CDR3 coding DNA: TGTGCCAGCAGTCCGCTTCGGCCTAGCGGGAGGGCCGATGAGTTCTTC. It encodes CASSPLRPSGRADEFF.

The rearrangement links TRBV6-5 to TRBJ2-7; 11 nucleotides agree with TRBD1. CDR1 and CDR2 (germline): MNHEY, SVGAGI. The CDR3 sequence is 15 residues long. The ends lost 1 base at V and 4 bases at J; junction bases unmatched: 3. The chain's CDR3 is CASSYLGQGEYEQYF. In DNA, the CDR3 is TGTGCCAGCAGTTACTTGGGACAGGGGGAATACGAGCAGTACTTC.

This sequence joins TRBV25-1 and TRBJ2-2; 15 bases match TRBD2. This CDR3 has 17 residues. CDR1 and CDR2 from the germline V gene are MGHDK and SYGVNS. Losses at the gene ends were 2 bases for V and 5 bases for J; bases not matched to a gene: 3. The CDR3 is CASSEAGTSGRTGELFF. CDR3 nucleotide sequence: TGTGCCAGCAGTGAAGCCGGGACTAGCGGGAGGACCGGGGAGCTGTTTTTT.

J is TRBJ1-1 and V is TRBV28, with a tentative D call TRBD1 (6 bases). Trimming shortened V by 5 bases and J by 0 bases, and 10 bases separated the two germline ends. The CDR3 consists of 14 residues. Germline CDR1 is MDHEN and CDR2 is SYDVKM. CDR3 nucleotides: TGTGCCAGCAGTCCCGGACAGATGAACACTGAAGCTTTCTTT. Its translation is CASSPGQMNTEAFF.

CDR3 amino acids: CAWSEHSNQPQHF. The CDR3 DNA follows: TGTGCCTGGAGTGAACATAGCAATCAGCCCCAGCATTTT. The chain links TRBV30 to TRBJ1-5; no reliable D call. This CDR3 spans 13 amino acids. Deletions cut 1 base from V and 0 bases from J, with 4 bases between. From germline, CDR1 is GTSNPN and CDR2 SVGIG (reference sequence).

This chain joins TRBV7-9 and TRBJ1-5; 9 bases agree with TRBD1. Germline values: CDR1 SEHNR, CDR2 FQNEAQ (reference sequence). V gave up 1 base and J gave up 5 bases; unmatched junction bases: 3. The CDR3 runs to 15 residues. CDR3 loop: CASSLGGQGHQPQHF. CDR3 nucleotide sequence: TGTGCCAGCAGCTTAGGGGGACAGGGCCATCAGCCCCAGCATTTT.

This chain links TRBV5-1 with TRBJ2-3; 8 nucleotides align to TRBD2. CDR1 is SGHRS, CDR2 YFSETQ, per germline. The CDR3 runs to 15 residues. V shed 4 bases and J 0 bases; nucleotides not matched to a gene: 4. The CDR3 DNA reads as TGCGCCAGCAGCCGTAGCGGGGTAAGCACAGATACGCAGTATTTT. It yields the protein CASSRSGVSTDTQYF.